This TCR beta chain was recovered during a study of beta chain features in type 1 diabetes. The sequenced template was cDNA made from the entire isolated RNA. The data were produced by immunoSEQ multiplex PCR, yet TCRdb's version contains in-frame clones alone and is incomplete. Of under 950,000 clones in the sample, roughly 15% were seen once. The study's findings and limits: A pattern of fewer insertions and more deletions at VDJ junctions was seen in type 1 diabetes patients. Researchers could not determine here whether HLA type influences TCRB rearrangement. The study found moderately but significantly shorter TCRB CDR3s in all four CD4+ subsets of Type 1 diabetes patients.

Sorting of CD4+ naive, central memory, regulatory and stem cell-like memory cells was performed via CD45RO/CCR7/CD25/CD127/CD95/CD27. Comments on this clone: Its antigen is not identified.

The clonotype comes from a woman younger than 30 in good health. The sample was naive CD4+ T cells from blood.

The CDR3 bases are TGTGCCAGCAGTAATACAGGGAGCTCCTACAATGAGCAGTTCTTC. It encodes CASSNTGSSYNEQFF. The gene calls are TRBV6-1 and TRBJ2-1; possibly TRBD1 for D (6 bases). Germline lookup yields CDR1 MNHNS and CDR2 SASEGT. This CDR3 comprises 15 residues. V lost 5 bases and J lost 0, with 11 bases in between.